One TCR beta chain is described in this entry. Its antigen remains undetermined. Base qualities are not provided; no much larger clone lies one nucleotide away. The time point label on this specimen signifies: resected brain tissue, or blood drawn just prior to surgery. The surgery cases with the highest brain T cell transcript signatures were chosen for TCR beta chain sequencing of brain tissue, and also of blood when blood was available. Before surgery, the patients had been given at least one anti-epileptic drug. TCR-sequenced patients were children with drug-resistant epilepsy due to tuberous sclerosis complex, focal cortical dysplasia, Rasmussen encephalitis or hemimegalencephaly. The blood samples were collected right before the epilepsy surgery. The Monarch genomic DNA purification kit was used to extract bulk genomic DNA from unsorted brain tissue and whole blood. Trimming removed 1 base from V and 15 bases from J, leaving 16 bases between the germline ends. CDR1 and CDR2 are read off the germline V gene as MGHDK and SYGVNS. Measured from the cysteine to the phenylalanine, the CDR3 is 13 residues long. Only CDR3 DNA is held: 39 bases, read in frame from base 1.

The immunoSEQ assay was applied to genomic DNA to generate the TCR beta chain sequences. Per the original workflow: CDR3 sequences that did not begin with the conserved framework cysteine at position 104 were removed by hand. Clonality was calculated as one minus the normalized Shannon's Diversity Index, with values ranging from 0 (maximal diversity) to 1 (oligoclonal). Chi-squared comparison-of-proportions tests were used to check whether the frequency of the same CDR3 differed between samples, for example brain versus blood. Public clonotypes were found by searching immuneACCESS, and the VDJdb browser was used to assess similarity to known antiviral clonotypes. The clones in this table, taken by TCRdb from immuneACCESS, are in-frame only. Not every clone is retained; where verified, under half of the shortfall comes from an unresolved V gene, and the cause of the rest is unknown. The V and J calls and clone size were taken over from that table, and D and trimming were inferred from the DNA. The table for this sample lists about 120,000 clones; approximately 94% of them were counted only once. The biggest ten clones account for approximately 3.9% of the sample.

These data are taken from a study of brain T cells in children with intractable seizures (dated by TCRdb to about 2021). With regard to the full study: As a first screen for immune gene transcripts, resected brain tissue from approximately 54 pediatric epilepsy surgery cases was run on a NanoString immunology panel. Of the roughly 12 selected surgery cases, pre-surgery blood was also sequenced for eight, so four had brain tissue only.

Overall results and qualifications from the work: Because sequencing depth was different between pre-surgery and post-surgery blood, clones absent from the pre-surgery sample may reflect undersampling. Viral specificity was inferred only from CDR3 sequence similarity, and patients' HCMV serostatus was unknown.

The specimen comprised peripheral blood, sampled at surgery. The sequence joins TRBV25-1 to TRBJ2-1; the D segment could be TRBD2, given 5 matching bases. This TCR came from a boy younger than two with hemimegalencephaly and intractable seizures. The CDR3 region: CASSESPPRGLFF. The DNA is TGTGCCAGCAGTGAATCCCCCCCTCGCGGACTGTTCTTC.